This TCR beta chain is from a study of blood T cell repertoires in COVID-19. About the research overall: There were acute and convalescent COVID-19 samples, and they came from the United States, Italy and Spain. In each case, the material was cDNA or gDNA derived from T cells, B-cell-depleted T cells, or PBMCs.

How the authors handled the data: Amplification with reference gene primers provided the estimates of nucleated cell counts. The assay was immunoSEQ multiplex PCR, and TCRdb's table has in-frame clones only and misses some. D and trimming come from the DNA, and the V and J calls and clone size come from that table. Of under 110,000 clones detected, about 91% appear once; the ten largest clones hold around 16%. Germline V gene data show CDR1 as MNHEY and CDR2 as SVGAGI. CDR3 length: 12 residues. The V end was cut by 8 bases, the J end by 4 bases, with 11 bases between. The TCR was taken from a man aged 45-65 years with acute or convalescent COVID-19. The chain links TRBV6-5 to TRBJ1-2, with unresolved D. Specimen: peripheral blood. The CDR3 DNA reads TGTGCCAGCCGATTGGCCCGCTATGGCTACACCTTC. This codes for CASRLARYGYTF.